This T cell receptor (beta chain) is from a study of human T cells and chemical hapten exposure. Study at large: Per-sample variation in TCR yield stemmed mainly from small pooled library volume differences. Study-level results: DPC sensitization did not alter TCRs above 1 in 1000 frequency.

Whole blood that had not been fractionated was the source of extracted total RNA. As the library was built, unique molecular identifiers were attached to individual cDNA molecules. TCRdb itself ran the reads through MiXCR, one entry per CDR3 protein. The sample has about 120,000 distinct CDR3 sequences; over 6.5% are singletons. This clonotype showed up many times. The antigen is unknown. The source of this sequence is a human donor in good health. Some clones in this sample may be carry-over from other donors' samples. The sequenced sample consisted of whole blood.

The CDR3 sequence: CASSALPDTHGYTF. DNA of the CDR3: TGTGCCAGCAGCGCCCTTCCGGACACCCATGGCTACACCTTC. This chain links TRBV9 with TRBJ1-2, with TRBD1 as a possible D gene (5 bases). The V gene lost 3 bases and the J gene lost 6 bases, with 15 bases spanning the gap. Germline V gene lookup returns CDR1 SGDLS and CDR2 YYNGEE. The CDR3 has 14 amino acids.